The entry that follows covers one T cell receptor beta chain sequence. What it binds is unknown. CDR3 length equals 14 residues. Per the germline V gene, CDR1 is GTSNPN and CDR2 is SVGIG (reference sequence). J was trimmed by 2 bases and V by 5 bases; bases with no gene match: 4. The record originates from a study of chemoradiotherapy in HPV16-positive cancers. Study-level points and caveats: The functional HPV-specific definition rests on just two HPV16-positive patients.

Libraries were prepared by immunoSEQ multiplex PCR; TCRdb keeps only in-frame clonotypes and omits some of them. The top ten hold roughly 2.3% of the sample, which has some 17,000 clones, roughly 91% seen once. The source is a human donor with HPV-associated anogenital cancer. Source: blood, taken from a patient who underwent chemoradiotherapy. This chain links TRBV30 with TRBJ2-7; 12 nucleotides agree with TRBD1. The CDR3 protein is CAWRGTGGTYEQYF. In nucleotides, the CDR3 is TGTGCCTGGCGAGGGACAGGGGGCACCTACGAGCAGTACTTC.